This TCR beta chain was obtained from a study of blood T cell repertoires in COVID-19. Study-level information: The United States, Italy and Spain provided the acute and convalescent COVID-19 samples. Sources were T cells, B-cell-depleted T cells, or PBMCs; the material itself was cDNA or gDNA.

The germline V gene encodes CDR1 SGHAT and CDR2 FQNNGV. The CDR3 runs to 12 residues. V was pared by 3 bases and J by 10 bases, with 10 bases between. Study processing details: Researchers report that nucleated cell counts were estimated from reference gene primer amplification. This table comes from immunoSEQ multiplex PCR, and its TCRdb copy is limited to in-frame clones, with some not included. V and J calls and clone size are given by that table; D and trimming were obtained from the DNA. The sample lists about 250,000 clones, 80% to 85% occurring once. The source of this sequence is a man aged 50 to 59 with active or convalescent COVID-19. The genes are TRBV11-2 and TRBJ2-1, with a possible D match to TRBD1 (5 bases). The source material was peripheral blood. DNA of the CDR3: TGTGCCAGCAGCTTGGGGCCCTGGGAGCAGTTCTTC. Protein sequence: CASSLGPWEQFF.